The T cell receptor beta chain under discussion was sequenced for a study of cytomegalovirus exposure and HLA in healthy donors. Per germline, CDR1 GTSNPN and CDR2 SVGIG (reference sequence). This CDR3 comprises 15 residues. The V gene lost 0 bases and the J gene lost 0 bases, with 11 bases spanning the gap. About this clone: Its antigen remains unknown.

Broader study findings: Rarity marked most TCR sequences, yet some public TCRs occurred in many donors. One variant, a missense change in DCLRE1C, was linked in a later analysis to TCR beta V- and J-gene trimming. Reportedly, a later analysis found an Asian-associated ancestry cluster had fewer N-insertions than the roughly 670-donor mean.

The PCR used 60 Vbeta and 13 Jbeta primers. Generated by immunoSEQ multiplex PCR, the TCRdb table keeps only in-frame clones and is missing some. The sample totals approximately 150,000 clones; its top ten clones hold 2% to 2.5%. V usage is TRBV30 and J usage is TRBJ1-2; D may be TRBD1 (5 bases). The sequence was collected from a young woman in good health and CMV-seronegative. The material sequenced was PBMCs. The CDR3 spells CAWSVGARANYGYTF. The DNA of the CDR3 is TGTGCCTGGAGTGTAGGGGCCAGAGCTAACTATGGCTACACCTTC. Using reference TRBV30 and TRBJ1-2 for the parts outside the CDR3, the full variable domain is SQTIHQWPATLVQPVGSPLSLECTVEGTSNPNLYWYRQAAGRGLQLLFYSVGIGQISSEVPQNLSASRPQDRQFILSSKKLLLSDSGFYLCAWSVGARANYGYTFGSGTRLTVV.